This T cell receptor beta chain stems from a study of T cells in Graves' hyperthyroidism and ophthalmopathy. J lost 8 bases, V lost 6 bases, and 1 base had no gene match. The CDR3 length is 12 residues. From germline, CDR1 is MGHDK and CDR2 SYGVNS. Overall study findings and caveats: Onset of ophthalmopathy came a median approximately 6.5 months after the model predicted it. The majority of expanded thyroid clonotypes above 0.001 also appeared in blood. Through a model of 13 V-J features, ophthalmopathy was separated from stable hyperthyroidism.

TCR beta CDR3 regions were amplified from RNA. A set of HTBI primers served as the primers for a first-round RT-PCR of the TCR CDR3. In TCRdb, the multiplex PCR reads were re-called with MiXCR into one record per CDR3 protein. The sample shows a few hundred thousand distinct CDR3 sequences, 35% to 55% of them seen only once. A word on this clonotype: What it recognizes is unknown.

In making diagnoses, clinical symptoms, serum thyroxine and TRAb, thyroid ultrasound and orbital computed tomography were all used. Sample: peripheral blood or thyroid tissue (not recorded which). This chain joins TRBV25-1 and TRBJ1-6; 7 bases match TRBD1. The clonotype comes from a woman under 30 with Graves' hyperthyroidism. The CDR3 DNA follows: TGTGCCAGCAGGGGACAGTATTCACCCCTCCACTTT. Protein: CASRGQYSPLHF. Full variable domain (rest looked up from reference TRBV25-1 and TRBJ1-6): EADIYQTPRYLVIGTGKKITLECSQTMGHDKMYWYQQDPGMELHLIHYSYGVNSTEKGDLSSESTVSRIRTEHFPLTLESARPSHTSQYLCASRGQYSPLHFGNGTRLTVT.